This record concerns one T cell receptor beta chain sequence. What it binds is unknown. The data are from a study of shared clonotypes between healthy human individuals. The assay was carried out at the deep level. Profiling relied on immunoSEQ multiplex PCR, and the TCRdb table lists in-frame clones only, not all of them. Of millions of clones in the sample, more than 85% were seen once. Points from the study as a whole: Generation probabilities were higher for clonotypes shared across all four sorted-subset donors than for unshared ones. Clonotype sharing across several donors was observed for 5% to 6.5% of naive CD4 clonotypes.

This receptor was obtained from a man between 18 and 29 years old in good health. Some clones in this sample may be carry-over from other donors' samples. Sequencing was done on a sample of naive CD4+ T cells from PBMCs. The subset: CD45RA+ positively selected.

For the CDR3, the DNA is TGCGCCAGCAGCCGAGTCGGCGGCTCCTACGAGCAGTACTTC. Translating gives CASSRVGGSYEQYF. The chain carries TRBV5-1 and TRBJ2-7, with D hard to call. Trimming pared 4 bases from V and 0 bases from J, leaving 11 bases between. There are 14 residues in the CDR3. The germline gives CDR1 SGHRS, CDR2 YFSETQ.